A single sample gave rise to the 25 T cell receptor beta chains below, sequenced in a study of cytomegalovirus exposure and HLA in healthy donors. PCR employed 60 Vbeta and 13 Jbeta primers. The assay was immunoSEQ multiplex PCR, and TCRdb's table has in-frame clones only and misses some. Seen here are 160,000 or so clones, 80% to 85% observed once, and the top ten hold 0.95% to 1.3%. The material sequenced was PBMCs. Receptor source: a man aged 30 to 39 in good health and CMV-seronegative.

The V call is TRBV9, the J call TRBJ1-1; maybe TRBD1 (6 bases). Germline V CDR1 and CDR2: SGDLS, YYNGEE. This CDR3 contains 13 residues. V was trimmed by 3 bases and J by 6 bases, leaving 12 bases between them. The CDR3 DNA reads TGTGCCAGCAGCGGGGGGGGGCGCTCTGAAGCTTTCTTT. Translated, it gives CASSGGGRSEAFF.

J is TRBJ2-7 and V is TRBV6-1; 10 nucleotides agree with TRBD1. The J segment lost 3 bases and the V segment lost 1 base, leaving 3 bases of the junction unmatched. CDR3 length equals 15 residues. Germline values: CDR1 MNHNS, CDR2 SASEGT. The CDR3 reads CASSEEGTGVYEQYF. The CDR3, as DNA: TGTGCCAGCAGTGAAGAGGGGACAGGGGTCTACGAGCAGTACTTC.

V usage is TRBV7-9 and J usage is TRBJ2-3; D unresolved. The CDR3 spans 13 residues. The V end was cut by 7 bases, the J end by 1 base, with 9 bases between. Germline V gives CDR1 SEHNR, CDR2 FQNEAQ (reference sequence). CDR3 in DNA: TGTGCCAGCACCCTACCCGGCACAGATACGCAGTATTTT. Its translation: CASTLPGTDTQYF.

This chain uses TRBV6-1 with TRBJ2-1, with 9 bases fitting TRBD2. Trimming removed 1 base from V and 0 bases from J; junction bases left unmatched: 13. This CDR3 contains 20 residues. The V gene's germline CDR1 is MNHNS and CDR2 SASEGT. In nucleotides, the CDR3 is TGTGCCAGCAGTGAAGAAGGGGTAGCGGGGGCCCAGAGCTCCTACAATGAGCAGTTCTTC. Protein: CASSEEGVAGAQSSYNEQFF.

For the CDR3, the DNA is TGTGCCAGCAGCTTTGCAAGGGGGCATACTGAAGCTTTCTTT. This codes for CASSFARGHTEAFF. This sequence joins TRBV7-9 and TRBJ1-1; 7 positions match TRBD1. CDR3 length: 14 amino acids. Per the germline V gene, CDR1 is SEHNR and CDR2 is FQNEAQ (reference sequence). Trimming took 3 bases from V and 5 from J; bases not matched to a gene: 6.

This chain connects TRBV5-1 to TRBJ1-6, with no clear D. Trimming cost V 4 bases and J 2 bases, with 13 bases left between them. This CDR3 comprises 16 residues. Germline assignment: CDR1 SGHRS and CDR2 YFSETQ. The CDR3 DNA follows: TGCGCCAGCAGCCCGAACGAGGTCGCCTATAATTCACCCCTCCACTTT. Translating it yields CASSPNEVAYNSPLHF. The full variable domain, rest sourced from reference TRBV5-1 and TRBJ1-6, is KAGVTQTPRYLIKTRGQQVTLSCSPISGHRSVSWYQQTPGQGLQFLFEYFSETQRNKGNFPGRFSGRQFSNSRSEMNVSTLELGDSALYLCASSPNEVAYNSPLHFGNGTRLTVT.

The V gene is TRBV5-1, the J gene TRBJ2-2, with D perhaps TRBD1 (6 bases). The CDR3 consists of 16 residues. Germline assignment: CDR1 SGHRS and CDR2 YFSETQ. V was trimmed by 5 bases and J by 2 bases, leaving 16 bases between them. CDR3 in DNA: TGCGCCAGCAGAATACTACCGGGACAAAACACCGGGGAGCTGTTTTTT. Protein: CASRILPGQNTGELFF.

The V and J genes are TRBV5-4 and TRBJ2-3, with D perhaps matching TRBD2 (6 bases). V lost 0 bases and J 4 bases, leaving 9 bases between the germline ends. The germline gives CDR1 SGHNT, CDR2 YYREEE (reference sequence). CDR3 length equals 14 residues. CDR3 region: CASSLAGDADTQYF. In nucleotides, the CDR3 is TGTGCCAGCAGCTTGGCGGGAGACGCAGATACGCAGTATTTT.

This clone was recorded once. CDR3 DNA sequence: TGTGCCAGTTCACAGGGGGAGGGGACCCAGTACTTC. This sequence encodes CASSQGEGTQYF. This chain joins TRBV6-1 and TRBJ2-5, with D possibly matching TRBD1 (8 bases). This CDR3 is 12 amino acids long. Trimming took off 9 bases at V and 7 bases at J, with 15 bases between the two ends. Germline V gene data show CDR1 as MNHNS and CDR2 as SASEGT.

The chain couples TRBV5-4 to TRBJ2-5; 8 bases line up with TRBD1. Looked up from germline, CDR1 is SGHNT and CDR2 is YYREEE (reference sequence). The CDR3 spans 15 residues. Trimming cost V 4 bases and J 6 bases; bases outside gene matches: 11. For the CDR3, the DNA is TGTGCCAGCAGCGCGCCCGGGACAGGAGGAAAGACCCAGTACTTC. This codes for CASSAPGTGGKTQYF.

This chain joins TRBV5-5 and TRBJ2-5; TRBD1 agrees at 8 bases. This CDR3 spans 14 amino acids. V gave up 6 bases and J gave up 5 bases; unmatched junction bases: 9. The germline CDR1 and CDR2 sequences are SGHKS and YYEKEE (reference sequence). CDR3: CASTSDRDRETQYF. CDR3 DNA: TGTGCCAGCACCTCGGACAGGGATCGGGAGACCCAGTACTTC.

The V gene is TRBV6-5, the J gene TRBJ2-1, with D maybe TRBD2 (6 bases). CDR3 length: 13 amino acids. Looked up from germline, CDR1 is MNHEY and CDR2 is SVGAGI. V was cut by 3 bases and J by 10 bases, with 13 bases left in between. The CDR3 coding sequence is TGTGCCAGCAGTTATTTCGGGGGATCAGAGCAGTTCTTC. The encoded protein is CASSYFGGSEQFF.

The chain has TRBV7-9 and TRBJ2-4, with 9 bases identical to TRBD1. V dropped 4 bases and J dropped 8; count of bases not matched to a gene: 6. CDR3 size: 14 residues. CDR1 and CDR2 (germline): SEHNR, FQNEAQ (reference sequence). The CDR3 protein is CASSWDREWDIQYF. The CDR3 coding sequence is TGTGCCAGCAGCTGGGACAGGGAGTGGGACATTCAGTACTTC.

J is TRBJ1-4 and V is TRBV28, with 12 nucleotides matching TRBD1. In germline, CDR1 is MDHEN, CDR2 SYDVKM. The CDR3 consists of 18 residues. V lost 6 bases to trimming and J lost 5 bases; unmatched junction nucleotides: 13. Here the CDR3 reads CASSSPGQGASGNEKLFF. CDR3 coding DNA: TGTGCCAGCAGCTCCCCGGGACAGGGGGCGTCGGGGAATGAAAAACTGTTTTTT.

The V gene is TRBV7-9, the J gene TRBJ2-1, with 7 bases that match TRBD2. Germline V gives CDR1 SEHNR, CDR2 FQNEAQ (reference sequence). Trimming took 5 bases from V and 1 from J; bases not matched to a gene: 8. The CDR3 covers 16 residues. This chain's CDR3 is CASSPRTRVSYNEQFF. The CDR3 nucleotides read TGTGCCAGCAGCCCCCGGACTAGGGTTTCCTACAATGAGCAGTTCTTC.

On this clone itself: At one of its ends the junction is not consistent with the germline gene, which may arise from a read error. This rearrangement joins TRBV4-2 to TRBJ2-3; a possible D gene is TRBD2 (7 bases). The CDR3 runs 15 residues. Germline V CDR1 and CDR2: LGHNA, YNFKEQ. The CDR3 nucleotides are TGTGCCAGCAGCCAAGAAGGGCAGGCGGGGGCGAGTGGTGCATTT. Amino acids: CASSQEGQAGASGAF.

The genes are TRBV9 and TRBJ1-4, with 9 bases matching TRBD1. V shed 2 bases, J shed 7 bases, and the junction held 3 bases outside the gene matches. The germline V gene encodes CDR1 SGDLS and CDR2 YYNGEE. The CDR3 is 14 amino acids. The CDR3 region is CASSVGQGFEKLFF. The CDR3, as DNA: TGTGCCAGCAGCGTGGGACAGGGTTTTGAAAAACTGTTTTTT.

This chain connects TRBV9 to TRBJ2-5; D might be TRBD2 (6 bases). The J call is in doubt because the DNA end fits TRBJ2-7 better. From germline, CDR1 is SGDLS and CDR2 YYNGEE. The CDR3 is made up of 13 amino acids. The CDR3 DNA sequence: TGTGCCAGCAGCGTAGGACTAGCCTACGAGCAGTACTTC. Its translation: CASSVGLAYEQYF.

Concerning this clone itself: The junction and the germline gene differ at one end; a read error may be behind it. Different DNA sequences within this sample yield the same CDR3. The chain uses TRBV4-1 and TRBJ2-7; possible D gene TRBD1, 6 bases. From germline, CDR1 is MGHRA and CDR2 YSYEKL. The CDR3 consists of 15 residues. CDR3 loop: CASSQEQGDFDEQYF. The DNA for the CDR3 is TGCGCCAGCAGCCAGGAACAGGGAGATTTTGACGAACAGTACTTC.

This chain links TRBV6-5 with TRBJ2-1; D unresolved. V dropped 6 bases and J dropped 4 bases, with 10 bases sitting between them. Germline V gene data show CDR1 as MNHEY and CDR2 as SVGAGI. This CDR3 comprises 13 residues. CDR3 DNA sequence: TGTGCCAGCAGAGGTAGCTATTACAATGAGCAGTTCTTC. It specifies CASRGSYYNEQFF.

The chain is built from TRBV7-8 and TRBJ1-5; 7 bases are shared with TRBD1. Germline CDR1 and CDR2: SGHVS and FQNEAQ. J was trimmed by 6 bases and V by 4 bases; bases with no gene match: 9. This CDR3 spans 15 amino acids. As DNA, the CDR3 is TGTGCCAGCAGCTCACGACAGGGTACGGGTCAGCCCCAGCATTTT. This gives the protein CASSSRQGTGQPQHF. The variable domain in full, completed from reference TRBV7-8 and TRBJ1-5, reads GAGVSQSPRYKVAKRGQDVALRCDPISGHVSLFWYQQALGQGPEFLTYFQNEAQLDKSGLPSDRFFAERPEGSVSTLKIQRTQQEDSAVYLCASSSRQGTGQPQHFGDGTRLSIL.

The rearrangement joins TRBV9 to TRBJ1-2; 7 bases agree with TRBD1. Germline V gives CDR1 SGDLS, CDR2 YYNGEE. V gave up 5 bases and J gave up 4 bases; unmatched junction bases: 8. This CDR3 contains 14 residues. CDR3 region: CASSRSWDSYGYTF. As DNA, the CDR3 is TGTGCCAGCAGTCGCAGTTGGGACAGCTATGGCTACACCTTC.

This clone was seen a single time. The chain combines TRBV6-1 with TRBJ2-1, with D possibly being TRBD2 (6 bases). The CDR3 is 11 residues long. The V gene lost 3 bases and the J gene lost 10 bases, with 7 bases spanning the gap. Germline CDR1 MNHNS, CDR2 SASEGT. Here the CDR3 reads CASSDAGEQFF. The CDR3 region has the DNA TGTGCCAGCAGTGACGCGGGAGAGCAGTTCTTC.

This chain's CDR3 is CACRDRGSYEQYF. CDR3 nucleotide sequence: TGTGCTTGCCGGGACAGGGGCTCTTACGAGCAGTACTTC. This chain uses TRBV2 with TRBJ2-5; 10 positions match TRBD1. The DNA end is a closer match to TRBJ2-7, so the J assignment may be wrong. The CDR3 totals 13 residues. Germline-derived CDR1 and CDR2 are SNHLY and FYNNEI.

V usage is TRBV28 and J usage is TRBJ1-1; D gene ambiguous. Trimming pared 6 bases from V and 3 bases from J, leaving 11 bases between. CDR1 is MDHEN, CDR2 SYDVKM, per germline. The CDR3 is made up of 13 amino acids. CDR3 sequence: CASRGRTDTEAFF. DNA of the CDR3: TGTGCCAGCAGAGGGAGAACGGACACTGAAGCTTTCTTT.